This T cell receptor (beta chain) derives from a study of T-cell reconstitution after alpha-beta-depleted transplantation in children. Overall study findings and caveats: The origin of alpha-beta T cells about two months after transplant was reportedly several hundred expanded graft clones.

This clonotype was recorded a few times. Its antigen is not known. The CDR3 covers 15 residues. V lost 3 bases and J lost 3; bases outside the gene matches: 7. CDR1 DFQATT and CDR2 SNEGSKA come from the germline V gene (reference sequence). Molecular barcoding with unique molecular identifiers was used for the TCRbeta library. MiXCR, run by TCRdb on the PCR reads, gives a single entry per CDR3 protein. The sample consists of around 670,000 distinct CDR3 sequences, 13% of them appearing once. This sequence was found in a girl aged 2 to 9 with congenital amegakaryocytic thrombocytopenia, due to receive a stem cell transplant. This sample comprised PBMCs, obtained before TCRalphabeta/CD19-depleted stem cell transplant. The J gene is TRBJ2-2, the V gene TRBV20-1, with 7 bases lining up with TRBD1. CDR3 sequence: CSASRGRSYTGELFF. The CDR3 nucleotides are TGCAGTGCTAGTAGGGGGCGATCGTACACCGGGGAGCTGTTTTTT.